This TCR beta chain was recorded in a study of T cell responses to AZD1222 COVID-19 vaccine. The CDR3 is made up of 17 amino acids. V lost 1 base and J lost 2, with 17 bases in between. CDR1 is MGHRA and CDR2 is YSYEKL in the germline V gene. Study findings and constraints: CD4 TCRs covered the whole spike, strongest at regions 160-218 and 743-854. Baseline testing showed seropositivity in only 5 or 6 AZD1222 recipients. White British people made up most donors, females outnumbered males, and clonal diversity was possibly underestimated.

The assay was immunoSEQ multiplex PCR, and TCRdb's table has in-frame clones only and misses some. This table has some 190,000 clones, over 90% appearing once. Regarding this clone: Its antigen remains unknown.

This TCR came from an adult who received the AZD1222 COVID-19 vaccine. The specimen was peripheral blood, collected 28 days after the second AZD1222 dose. The V gene is TRBV4-1, the J gene TRBJ2-5; D is perhaps TRBD1 (6 bases). The CDR3 DNA sequence: TGCGCCAGCAGCCAAGTATTTCCCAGGGGCCAGCAAGAGACCCAGTACTTC. Translating gives CASSQVFPRGQQETQYF.